The 8 T cell receptor beta chains listed next were all sequenced from one sample in a study of OX40 agonist ivuxolimab in advanced cancers. TCRdb keeps only in-frame clones here, not all; method: immunoSEQ multiplex PCR. The sample yields 70,000 to 90,000 clones, around 85% seen once. Sequenced here: CD4+ or CD8+ T cells sorted from blood, sampled in a trial of the OX40 agonist ivuxolimab. The receptor source for this set is an adult with an advanced solid tumor such as melanoma, head and neck, liver or kidney cancer.

This chain links TRBV9 with TRBJ2-5; 11 bases are a match to TRBD2. The J segment lost 2 bases and the V segment lost 4 bases, leaving 4 bases of the junction unmatched. Germline V gives CDR1 SGDLS, CDR2 YYNGEE. CDR3 length: 15 amino acids. The CDR3: CASSFGTSGQETQYF. The CDR3 region has the DNA TGTGCCAGCAGCTTTGGGACTAGCGGACAAGAGACCCAGTACTTC.

The chain uses TRBV7-2 and TRBJ2-5, with a tentative D call TRBD2 (6 bases). V gave up 3 bases and J gave up 2 bases, with 16 bases separating them. Germline values: CDR1 SGHTA, CDR2 FQGNSA. CDR3 length: 16 amino acids. CDR3 bases: TGTGCCAGCAGCTTGAGTGCGGGGATCGGACAAGAGACCCAGTACTTC. Its translation is CASSLSAGIGQETQYF.

This sequence joins TRBV7-9 and TRBJ1-2; D is undetermined. Germline values: CDR1 SEHNR, CDR2 FQNEAQ (reference sequence). The CDR3 contains 14 residues. The ends were cut back, 2 bases at V and 8 bases at J, with 15 bases in the middle. The CDR3 DNA reads as TGTGCCAGCAGCTTAAGGTTGACTTCTGGAGGCTACACCTTC. Translated: CASSLRLTSGGYTF. Drawing the rest from reference TRBV7-9 and TRBJ1-2, the complete variable domain is DTGVSQNPRHKITKRGQNVTFRCDPISEHNRLYWYRQTLGQGPEFLTYFQNEAQLEKSRLLSDRFSAERPKGSFSTLEIQRTEQGDSAMYLCASSLRLTSGGYTFGSGTRLTVV.

Written as DNA, the CDR3 is TGCGCCAGCAGCTCCTCTCCGGGGGGCGTTACCACTAATGAAAAACTGTTTTTT. This sequence encodes CASSSSPGGVTTNEKLFF. The rearrangement joins TRBV5-1 to TRBJ1-4, with a weak D call TRBD1 (6 bases). This CDR3 comprises 18 residues. The V gene lost 3 bases and the J gene lost 2 bases, with 20 bases spanning the gap. The germline V gene has CDR1 SGHRS and CDR2 YFSETQ.

The chain carries TRBV27 and TRBJ1-2, with 9 nucleotides matching TRBD1. Germline V gene sequence: CDR1 MNHEY, CDR2 SMNVEV (reference sequence). The junction had 16 bases not matched to a gene; V was cut back by 3 bases and J by 8 bases. The CDR3 has 17 amino acids. The CDR3: CASSFRTGVNFPGGYTF. The CDR3 DNA follows: TGTGCCAGCAGTTTCCGGACAGGGGTGAACTTCCCCGGGGGCTACACCTTC.

The chain is built from TRBV5-3 and TRBJ2-3; tentative D call: TRBD1 (5 bases). TRBV5-3 is known as an ORF, though its function is uncertain. The CDR3 loop spans 16 amino acids. Trimming shortened V by 4 bases and J by 3 bases, and 18 bases separated the two germline ends. CDR3 sequence: CARSPVVNRMTDTQYF. The CDR3 DNA reads TGTGCCAGAAGCCCCGTGGTTAACAGGATGACAGATACGCAGTATTTT.

The gene calls are TRBV7-2 and TRBJ2-5; D is unresolved. With 4 bases removed from V and 5 bases from J, the gap between germline ends came to 8 bases. CDR1 is SGHTA, CDR2 FQGNSA, per germline. The CDR3 has 12 amino acids. Written as DNA, the CDR3 is TGTGCCAGCAGCTCCCAAGGGGAGACCCAGTACTTC. It translates to CASSSQGETQYF.

The V and J genes are TRBV25-1 and TRBJ2-4; no clear D. This CDR3 comprises 14 residues. CDR1 is MGHDK, CDR2 SYGVNS, per germline. Deletions cut 5 bases from V and 0 bases from J, with 8 bases between. CDR3 sequence (DNA): TGTGCCAGCAGTTCCCCCGGAGCCAAAAACATTCAGTACTTC. It encodes CASSSPGAKNIQYF.